These 18 T cell receptor beta chains came from one sample sequenced in a study of response to subunit inactivated influenza vaccine. Each CDR3 protein is one row after TCRdb ran MiXCR on the RT-PCR reads. The sample includes around 850,000 distinct CDR3 sequences, less than 20% of them seen just once. This sample comprised PBMCs from blood, obtained roughly 5 days after vaccination. These receptors were taken from a man aged 50 to 60 who received an inactivated influenza vaccine.

This clonotype has only a few counts. The chain recombines TRBV3-1 with TRBJ2-7, with TRBD2 identical over 11 bases. Germline V gene lookup returns CDR1 LGHDT and CDR2 YNNKEL (reference sequence). The CDR3 spans 15 residues. The ends lost 4 bases at V and 6 bases at J; junction bases unmatched: 8. CDR3 amino acids: CASSPNSGGAGEQYF. DNA of the CDR3: TGTGCCAGCAGCCCTAATAGCGGGGGGGCCGGCGAGCAGTACTTC.

The chain employs TRBV9 and TRBJ2-3; D not resolved. The V gene lost 7 bases and the J gene lost 0 bases, with 12 bases spanning the gap. This CDR3 is 14 amino acids long. Germline CDR1 is SGDLS and CDR2 is YYNGEE. The CDR3 DNA sequence: TGTGCCAGCGCGTCGAGTGCTAGCACAGATACGCAGTATTTT. Translating gives CASASSASTDTQYF.

The chain couples TRBV3-1 to TRBJ2-7; 7 bases map to TRBD1. The CDR3 length is 14 residues. V shed 2 bases and J 7 bases; nucleotides not matched to a gene: 8. Looked up from germline, CDR1 is LGHDT and CDR2 is YNNKEL (reference sequence). The CDR3 protein is CASSQTRQGREQYF. CDR3 nucleotides: TGTGCCAGCAGCCAAACCAGACAGGGAAGGGAGCAGTACTTC.

This clonotype was seen a few times. The rearrangement links TRBV3-1 to TRBJ1-2; D unresolved. V was trimmed by 4 bases and J by 4 bases, leaving 10 bases between them. There are 13 residues in the CDR3. Per germline, CDR1 LGHDT and CDR2 YNNKEL (reference sequence). CDR3 protein: CASSRETGYGYTF. CDR3 in DNA: TGTGCCAGCAGCCGAGAGACTGGCTATGGCTACACCTTC. Together with reference TRBV3-1 and TRBJ1-2, the CDR3 gives the full variable domain: DTAVSQTPKYLVTQMGNDKSIKCEQNLGHDTMYWYKQDSKKFLKIMFSYNNKELIINETVPNRFSPKSPDKAHLNLHINSLELGDSAVYFCASSRETGYGYTFGSGTRLTVV.

V is TRBV12-3 or TRBV12-4 and J is TRBJ1-6, with D perhaps matching TRBD1 (5 bases). The V end lost 5 bases, the J end lost 7 bases, and 12 bases lay between the germline ends. There are 14 residues in the CDR3. The DNA for the CDR3 is TGTGCCAGCAGTCGACAGCAGGTCAATTCACCCCTCCACTTT. Translating it yields CASSRQQVNSPLHF.

This chain links TRBV7-9 with TRBJ1-1; 8 bases fit TRBD1. CDR1 is SEHNR and CDR2 is FQNEAQ in the germline V gene (reference sequence). Losses at the gene ends were 1 base for V and 7 bases for J; bases not matched to a gene: 2. The CDR3 is 13 residues long. The CDR3 nucleotides read TGTGCCAGCAGCTTAGGAGGACAGGGTGAAGCTTTCTTT. Translated: CASSLGGQGEAFF.

Many counts were recorded for this clonotype. The rearrangement joins TRBV4-3 to TRBJ1-1, with D possibly TRBD1 on 6 matching bases. Between the trimmed V and J ends, which lost 5 bases and 1 base, there was a span of 14 bases. Germline loops: CDR1 LGHNA, CDR2 YSLEER. This CDR3 has 15 amino acids. The CDR3 region is CASSTTRGENTEAFF. The CDR3 DNA reads as TGCGCCAGCAGCACTACCAGGGGAGAGAACACTGAAGCTTTCTTT.

The genes are TRBV20-1 and TRBJ2-7; 10 bases fit TRBD2. The trim removed 3 bases at V and 2 bases at J, leaving 4 bases unmatched. Germline V lookup: CDR1 DFQATT, CDR2 SNEGSKA (reference sequence). This CDR3 is built from 14 residues. The CDR3 here is CSASWLAGAYEQYF. The CDR3 coding sequence is TGCAGTGCTAGTTGGCTAGCGGGAGCCTACGAGCAGTACTTC.

This clonotype has ten or more counts. CDR3 bases: TGCAGCGTCCTGGACACCGGCAATCAGCCCCAGCATTTT. It specifies CSVLDTGNQPQHF. The chain recombines TRBV29-1 with TRBJ1-5; possibly TRBD1 for D (5 bases). In germline, CDR1 is SQVTM, CDR2 ANQGSEA. V was clipped by 6 bases and J by 2 bases, with 11 bases between them. The CDR3 covers 13 residues.

The CDR3 spells CASSLGPAGVETQYF. The DNA for the CDR3 is TGTGCCAGCAGCTTAGGCCCGGCGGGGGTAGAGACCCAGTACTTC. The rearrangement joins TRBV7-2 to TRBJ2-5; 7 bases align to TRBD2. The V gene end was trimmed by 1 base and the J gene end by 4 bases; junction bases not matched to a gene: 6. Per germline, CDR1 SGHTA and CDR2 FQGNSA. The CDR3 loop spans 15 amino acids.

The chain uses TRBV20-1 and TRBJ2-3; TRBD2 matches 11 bases. The CDR3 runs to 15 residues. The germline V gene encodes CDR1 DFQATT and CDR2 SNEGSKA (reference sequence). V was clipped by 4 bases and J by 3 bases; unmatched bases: 6. The CDR3 coding sequence is TGCAGTGCTAAAAATAGCGGGGGGGCGACAGATACGCAGTATTTT. Protein sequence: CSAKNSGGATDTQYF.

This clonotype was seen only a few times. The V call is TRBV11-2, the J call TRBJ2-2, with D possibly being TRBD1 (6 bases). V lost 4 bases and J lost 6, with 18 bases in between. CDR1 and CDR2 from the germline V gene are SGHAT and FQNNGV. The CDR3 contains 16 residues. The CDR3 nucleotides read TGTGCCAGCAGCTCCCTCAGGGGAGCAGACCCCGGGGAGCTGTTTTTT. Encoded protein: CASSSLRGADPGELFF.

The rearrangement links TRBV3-1 to TRBJ2-2, with D possibly matching TRBD1 (5 bases). This CDR3 comprises 16 residues. V was pared by 0 bases and J by 7 bases, with 15 bases between. Per germline, CDR1 LGHDT and CDR2 YNNKEL (reference sequence). The CDR3 DNA reads TGTGCCAGCAGCCAAGAGGTATTGGCAGGGATCGGGGAGCTGTTTTTT. This encodes CASSQEVLAGIGELFF.

The gene calls are TRBV28 and TRBJ2-3, with D possibly matching TRBD2 (6 bases). Trimming pared 7 bases from V and 3 bases from J, leaving 14 bases between. Per germline, CDR1 MDHEN and CDR2 SYDVKM. The CDR3 sequence is 14 residues long. CDR3 region: CASTPGTRTDTQYF. In nucleotides, the CDR3 is TGTGCCAGCACTCCCGGGACTCGGACAGATACGCAGTATTTT.

This clonotype was found a few times. The chain carries TRBV20-1 and TRBJ2-7, with 10 bases matching TRBD1. The CDR3 is made up of 14 amino acids. Trimming removed 3 bases from V and 7 bases from J; junction bases left unmatched: 9. Germline V CDR1 and CDR2: DFQATT, SNEGSKA (reference sequence). CDR3 DNA sequence: TGCAGTGCTAGTATCATCCGGGACAGGGGTGAGCAGTACTTC. Protein: CSASIIRDRGEQYF.

This clonotype has just a few counts. The rearrangement uses TRBV7-6 and TRBJ2-1; 9 nucleotides align to TRBD2. The CDR3 has 18 residues. Germline V gene data show CDR1 as SGHVS and CDR2 as FNYEAQ. The junction had 16 bases not matched to a gene; V was cut back by 4 bases and J by 6 bases. The CDR3 loop is CASSSGSGRTIPFNEQFF. Here the CDR3 DNA reads TGTGCCAGCAGCTCGGGGAGCGGGAGGACTATACCGTTCAATGAGCAGTTCTTC.

This clonotype was observed a few times. The junction departs from the called germline gene at one end, perhaps through a read error. The genes are TRBV2 and TRBJ2-1; 10 bases fit TRBD2. The CDR3 is 15 amino acids. Germline V CDR1 and CDR2: SNHLY, FYNNEI. The CDR3 coding sequence is TGCGCCAGCAGCGAGCGGGGGGGTTCCTACAATGAGCAGTTCTTC. It yields the protein CASSERGGSYNEQFF.

This clonotype was found a few times. The rearrangement links TRBV20-1 to TRBJ1-1, with TRBD1 as a possible D gene (6 bases). The CDR3 length is 12 residues. Trimming pared 6 bases from V and 4 bases from J, leaving 12 bases between. Germline V gene data show CDR1 as DFQATT and CDR2 as SNEGSKA (reference sequence). DNA for the CDR3: TGCAGTGCCGCGGACAGAGCCACTGAAGCTTTCTTT. This sequence encodes CSAADRATEAFF.